This TCR beta chain is from a study of blood T cell repertoires in COVID-19. Background on the study: Whether acute or convalescent, the COVID-19 samples came from the United States, Italy and Spain. In each case, the material was cDNA or gDNA derived from T cells, B-cell-depleted T cells, or PBMCs.

The CDR3 has 14 residues. Trimming removed 4 bases from V and 0 bases from J, with 8 bases in between. The germline gives CDR1 MRHNA, CDR2 SNTAGT. This study enrolled people aged about 18 to 100 from roughly 24 US geographic areas. In the study's own analysis: Reference gene primer amplification yielded estimated nucleated cell counts. Clones were read by immunoSEQ multiplex PCR, and TCRdb kept only the in-frame ones, dropping some. That table furnishes V, J and clone size, whereas the DNA furnished D and trimming. Of 150,000 or so clones listed, roughly 90% are singletons. The rearrangement joins TRBV6-4 to TRBJ2-3, with TRBD1 as a possible D gene (5 bases). This TCR was sampled from a human donor with acute COVID-19. The donor label of this sample is uncertain. Sequencing used PBMCs or T cells enriched from blood (not recorded which). Here the CDR3 reads CASSGTGSTDTQYF. The DNA for the CDR3 is TGTGCCAGCAGTGGAACAGGCAGCACAGATACGCAGTATTTT.